This T cell receptor (beta chain) emerged from a study of control samples from healthy donors and cancer patients. This table comes from immunoSEQ multiplex PCR, and its TCRdb copy is limited to in-frame clones, with some not included. The sample records about 130,000 clones, roughly 90% being singletons. A few counts support this clone. Trimming pared 3 bases from V and 7 bases from J, leaving 7 bases between. This CDR3 region has 12 residues. The rearrangement links TRBV12-3 or TRBV12-4 to TRBJ1-5; D is ambiguous. What was sequenced was blood. This receptor was obtained from a man over 45 in good health. This CDR3 is CASSLSGQPQHF. DNA of the CDR3: TGTGCCAGCAGTTTGTCAGGACAGCCCCAGCATTTT.